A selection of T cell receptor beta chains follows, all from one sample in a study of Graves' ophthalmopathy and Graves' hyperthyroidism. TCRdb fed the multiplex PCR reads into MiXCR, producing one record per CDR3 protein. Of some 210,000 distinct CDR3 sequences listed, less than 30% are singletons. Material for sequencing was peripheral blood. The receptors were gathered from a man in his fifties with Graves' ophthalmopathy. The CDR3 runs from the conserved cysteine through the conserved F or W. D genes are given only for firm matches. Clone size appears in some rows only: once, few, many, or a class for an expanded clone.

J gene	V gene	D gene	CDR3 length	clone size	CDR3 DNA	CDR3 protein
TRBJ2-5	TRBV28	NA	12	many	TGTGCCAGCGACCACTCTTGGGAAGCCCAGTACTTC	CASDHSWEAQYF
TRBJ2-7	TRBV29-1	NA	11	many	TGCAGCGCAGGCCGGACCTACGAGCAGTACTTC	CSAGRTYEQYF
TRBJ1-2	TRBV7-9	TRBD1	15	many	TGTGCCAGCAGCCACGGGACAGGGGAAAACTATGGCTACACCTTC	CASSHGTGENYGYTF
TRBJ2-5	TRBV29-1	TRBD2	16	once	TGCAGCGTTAACCTCGGACTAGCGGGAGACCAAGAGACCCAGTACTTC	CSVNLGLAGDQETQYF
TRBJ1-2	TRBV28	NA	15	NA	TGTGCCAGCACCATCGGGGCGACTACCAACTATGGCTACACCTTC	CASTIGATTNYGYTF
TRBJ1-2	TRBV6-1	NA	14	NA	TGTGCCAGCAGTGAAACAGTCTCAATCTATGGCTACACCTTC	CASSETVSIYGYTF
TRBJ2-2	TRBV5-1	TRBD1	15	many	TGCGCCAGCATGAAAGCAGGGGGTAACACCGGGGAGCTGTTTTTT	CASMKAGGNTGELFF
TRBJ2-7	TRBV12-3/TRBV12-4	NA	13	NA	TGTGCCAGCAGCCCCCTCGTCGGGTGGGAGCAGTACTTC	CASSPLVGWEQYF
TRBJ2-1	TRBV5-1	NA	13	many	TGCGCCAGCAGCGTAACAGACTACAATGAGCAGTTCTTC	CASSVTDYNEQFF
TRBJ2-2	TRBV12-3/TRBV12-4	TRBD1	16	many	TGTGCCAGCAGTTCCCTACAGGGGGCCGACACCGGGGAGCTGTTTTTT	CASSSLQGADTGELFF
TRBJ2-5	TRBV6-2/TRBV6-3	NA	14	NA	TGTGCCAGCCACCTCTCGAACACCGGGGAGACCCAGTACTTC	CASHLSNTGETQYF
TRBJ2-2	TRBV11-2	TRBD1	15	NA	TGTGCCAGCAGATTGGACAGGGCGGACACCGGGGAGCTGTTTTTT	CASRLDRADTGELFF
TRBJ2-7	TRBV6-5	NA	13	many	TGTGCCAGCTCGGATGCAGGTTTTAACGAGCAGTACTTC	CASSDAGFNEQYF
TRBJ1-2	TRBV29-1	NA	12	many	TGCAGCGTTCGCCAGGCTAACTATGGCTACACCTTC	CSVRQANYGYTF
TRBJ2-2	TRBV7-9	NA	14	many	TGTGCCAGCAGCTTAGGTTTGGGGACCGGGGAGCTGTTTTTT	CASSLGLGTGELFF
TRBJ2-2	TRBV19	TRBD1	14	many	TGTGCCAGTAGTATAGTTGGGACAGTCGGGGAGCTGTTTTTT	CASSIVGTVGELFF
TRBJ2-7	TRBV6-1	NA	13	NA	TGTGCCAGCAGTGAAGAAGGAGGCTACGAGCAGTACTTC	CASSEEGGYEQYF
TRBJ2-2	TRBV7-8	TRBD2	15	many	TGTGCCAGCAGCCGAGGGCAGGGAGGGACCGGGGAGCTGTTTTTT	CASSRGQGGTGELFF
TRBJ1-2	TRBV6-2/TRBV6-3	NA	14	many	TGTGCCAGCAGGAGACAGGAAGCTAACTATGGCTACACCTTC	CASRRQEANYGYTF
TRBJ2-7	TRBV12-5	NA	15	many	TGTGCTAGTGGTTTGTCGGTTGGTAGCTCCTACGAGCAGTACTTC	CASGLSVGSSYEQYF
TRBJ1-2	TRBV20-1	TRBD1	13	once	TGCAGTGCTAGGATGGGGACAGGCTATCTTCACACCTTC	CSARMGTGYLHTF
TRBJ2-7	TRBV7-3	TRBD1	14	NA	TGTGCCAGCAGCTCGGGACAGCCTGGCTCCGAGCAGTACTTC	CASSSGQPGSEQYF
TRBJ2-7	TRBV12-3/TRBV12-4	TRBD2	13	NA	TGTGCCAGCAGTTACGAGGGGAGGGGCGAGCAGTACTTC	CASSYEGRGEQYF
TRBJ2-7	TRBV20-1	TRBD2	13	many	TGCAGTGCTAATAGCGGGGGCCCCTACGAGCAGTACTTC	CSANSGGPYEQYF
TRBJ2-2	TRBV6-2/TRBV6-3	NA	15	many	TGTGCCAGCAGTTACACGGCAGTGAACACCGGGGAGCTGTTTTTT	CASSYTAVNTGELFF
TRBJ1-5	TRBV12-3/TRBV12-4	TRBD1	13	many	TGTGCCAGTATTGACAGGGGCAATCAGCCCCAGCATTTT	CASIDRGNQPQHF
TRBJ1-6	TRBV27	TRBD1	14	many	TGTGCCAGCAGTTGGACAGGGGATAATTCACCCCTCCACTTT	CASSWTGDNSPLHF
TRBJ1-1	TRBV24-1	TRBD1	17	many	TGTGCCACCAGTGATTTGACCGGGACAGCCCTGAACACTGAAGCTTTCTTT	CATSDLTGTALNTEAFF
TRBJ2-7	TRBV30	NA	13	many	TGTGCCTGGAGTGTGGGGACACCCGGCGAGCAGTACTTC	CAWSVGTPGEQYF
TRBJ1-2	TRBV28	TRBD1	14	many	TGTGCCAGCAGTCTGACAGGGGGCGACTATGGCTACACCTTC	CASSLTGGDYGYTF
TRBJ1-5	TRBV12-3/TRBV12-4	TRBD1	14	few	TGTGCCAGCAGTTCGACAGGGCTCACCCAGCCCCAGCATTTT	CASSSTGLTQPQHF
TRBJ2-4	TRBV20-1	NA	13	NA	TGCAGTGCCGTCCGCGTGTTGGGGGACATTCAGTACTTC	CSAVRVLGDIQYF
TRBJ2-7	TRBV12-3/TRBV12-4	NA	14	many	TGTGTAGTGAACCGGGACGGAGGGTCCTACGAGCAGTACTTC	CVVNRDGGSYEQYF
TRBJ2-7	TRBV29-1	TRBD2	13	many	TGCAGCGGAAGGCTAGCGGATTCCTACGAGCAGTACTTC	CSGRLADSYEQYF
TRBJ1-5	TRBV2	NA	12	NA	TGTGCCAGCAGCGTACTTGGTCAGCCCCAGCATTTT	CASSVLGQPQHF
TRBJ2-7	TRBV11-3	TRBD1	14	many	TGTGCCAGCAGCAAACGACAGGGGTCCTACGAGCAGTACTTC	CASSKRQGSYEQYF
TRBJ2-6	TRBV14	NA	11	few	TGTGCCAGCAGTTTACCCTACGTCCTGACTTTC	CASSLPYVLTF
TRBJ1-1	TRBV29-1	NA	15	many	TGCAGCGGGGCTGAACAGGGTTGGCGGAACACTGAAGCTTTCTTT	CSGAEQGWRNTEAFF
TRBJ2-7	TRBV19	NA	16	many	TGTGCCAGTAGTAGAAGGACAGAGGTCCGTTACTACGAGCAGTACTTC	CASSRRTEVRYYEQYF
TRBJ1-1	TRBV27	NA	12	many	TGTGCCAGCAGTTCAGGAAAAGACGAAGCTTTCTTT	CASSSGKDEAFF
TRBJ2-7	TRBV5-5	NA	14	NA	TGTGCCAGCAGCCGACAGGAGGGGTCCTACGAGCAGTACTTC	CASSRQEGSYEQYF